This TCR beta chain was documented in a study of shared clonotypes between healthy human individuals. Looking at the study overall: Each donor's CD8 memory used one plate, CD8 naive two, each CD4 subset three.

Using roughly 180 ng DNA, roughly 33,000 T cell genomes, the sorted-subset replicate PCRs were run. Method: immunoSEQ multiplex PCR; TCRdb's copy keeps in-frame clones and lacks some. The repertoire includes hundreds of thousands of clones, 96% of them detected once, and roughly 0.12% sits in the top ten. The CDR3 is made up of 17 amino acids. In germline, CDR1 is MDHEN, CDR2 SYDVKM. V shed 1 base and J shed 5 bases, with 20 bases lying between them. Study-wide points: Naive subsets typically showed greater estimated richness than memory subsets.

Terminally differentiated effector memory CD45RA+ cells were excluded by CCR7 positive selection of CD45RO-negative cells. About this clone itself: Its target is unknown.

J is TRBJ2-5 and V is TRBV28; weak D call: TRBD2 (6 bases). This TCR was recovered from a woman aged 25 to 45 in good health. The sequencing sample was made of naive CD8+ T cells sorted from blood. The CDR3 DNA reads as TGTGCCAGCAGTTTATACCCAGTAGCGGTACCTCTGGAGACCCAGTACTTC. This codes for CASSLYPVAVPLETQYF.